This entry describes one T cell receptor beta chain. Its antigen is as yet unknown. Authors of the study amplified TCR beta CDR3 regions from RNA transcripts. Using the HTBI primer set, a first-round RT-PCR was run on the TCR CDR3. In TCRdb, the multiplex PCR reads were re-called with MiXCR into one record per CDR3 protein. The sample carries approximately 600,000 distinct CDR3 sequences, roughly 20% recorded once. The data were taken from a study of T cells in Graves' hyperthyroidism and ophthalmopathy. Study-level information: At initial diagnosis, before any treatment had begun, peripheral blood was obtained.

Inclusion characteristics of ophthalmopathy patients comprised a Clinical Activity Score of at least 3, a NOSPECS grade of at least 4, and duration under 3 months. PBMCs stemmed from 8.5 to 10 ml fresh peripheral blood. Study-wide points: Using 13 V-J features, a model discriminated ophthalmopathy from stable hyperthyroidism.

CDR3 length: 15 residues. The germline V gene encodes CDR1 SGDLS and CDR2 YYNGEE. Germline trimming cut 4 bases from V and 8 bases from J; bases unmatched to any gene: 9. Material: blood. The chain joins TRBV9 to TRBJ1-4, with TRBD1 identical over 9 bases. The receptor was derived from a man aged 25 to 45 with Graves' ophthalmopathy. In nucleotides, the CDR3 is TGTGCCAGCAGCAGTACGGGACAGGGTCGGGAAAAACTGTTTTTT. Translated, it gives CASSSTGQGREKLFF.